The 24 T cell receptor beta chains listed next were all sequenced from one sample in a study of cytomegalovirus exposure and HLA in healthy donors. The PCR employed 60 Vbeta primers together with 13 Jbeta primers. Here immunoSEQ multiplex PCR was the method, and the copy in TCRdb shows in-frame clones only, minus some. In the table there are 100,000 to 150,000 clones, over 65% of which are singletons. The sample taken for sequencing was PBMCs. These receptors all come from a man younger than 35 in good health and CMV-seropositive.

The chain has TRBV6-6 and TRBJ2-7; D is unresolved. The V end was cut by 3 bases, the J end by 2 bases, with 2 bases between. CDR1 MNHNY and CDR2 SVGAGI come from the germline V gene (reference sequence). The CDR3 is 11 amino acids. This CDR3 is CASSYTYEQYF. For the CDR3, the DNA is TGTGCCAGCAGTTATACCTACGAGCAGTACTTC.

The V gene is TRBV15, the J gene TRBJ1-4, with 8 bases lining up with TRBD1. The germline V gene encodes CDR1 LNHNV and CDR2 YYDKDF (reference sequence). The CDR3 covers 15 residues. After removal of 4 bases from V and 8 bases from J, the junction contained 9 bases not matched to a gene. The CDR3 bases are TGTGCCACCAGCAATAGACAGGGGATAGGCGAAAAACTGTTTTTT. This translates into CATSNRQGIGEKLFF.

The chain couples TRBV11-3 to TRBJ2-5, with a weak D call TRBD2 (7 bases). The DNA end favors TRBJ2-7, so the J call may be wrong. CDR3 length: 14 amino acids. CDR1 is SGHNT and CDR2 is YENEEA in the germline V gene. CDR3 in amino acids: CASSLGGGPYEQYF. In DNA, the CDR3 is TGTGCCAGCAGCTTGGGCGGGGGCCCATACGAGCAGTACTTC.

The J gene is TRBJ2-5, the V gene TRBV7-2, with 7 bases identical to TRBD2. The CDR3 is 15 amino acids. V was clipped by 1 base and J by 2 bases; unmatched bases: 4. The germline gives CDR1 SGHTA, CDR2 FQGNSA. The CDR3 loop reads CASSLDWDYQETQYF. The CDR3 bases are TGTGCCAGCAGCTTAGATTGGGACTATCAAGAGACCCAGTACTTC.

V is TRBV6-6 and J is TRBJ2-7; no reliable D call. The CDR3 loop spans 13 amino acids. With 2 bases removed from V and 3 bases from J, the gap between germline ends came to 8 bases. Germline CDR1 is MNHNY and CDR2 is SVGAGI (reference sequence). The CDR3 nucleotides are TGTGCCAGCAGTTACAACATGGTCTACGAGCAGTACTTC. Translating it yields CASSYNMVYEQYF.

The chain carries TRBV5-1 and TRBJ2-3; the match to TRBD2 covers 7 bases. Losses at the gene ends were 3 bases for V and 4 bases for J; bases not matched to a gene: 5. Germline loops: CDR1 SGHRS, CDR2 YFSETQ. This CDR3 is 14 amino acids long. Written as DNA, the CDR3 is TGCGCCAGCAGCTACGGACTAGAATCAGATACGCAGTATTTT. Its protein product is CASSYGLESDTQYF.

J is TRBJ1-5 and V is TRBV4-1; D not resolved. V was clipped by 2 bases and J by 1 base, with 9 bases between them. This CDR3 has 15 residues. Germline V gene sequence: CDR1 MGHRA, CDR2 YSYEKL. CDR3 sequence: CASSQYSPSNQPQHF. Here the CDR3 DNA reads TGCGCCAGCAGCCAATATTCCCCCAGCAATCAGCCCCAGCATTTT.

The V gene is TRBV5-4, the J gene TRBJ2-2; D remains ambiguous. Germline assignment: CDR1 SGHNT and CDR2 YYREEE (reference sequence). Between the trimmed V and J ends, which lost 2 bases and 3 bases, there was a span of 5 bases. CDR3 size: 13 residues. CDR3 bases: TGTGCCAGCAGCTTCAGGCACACCGGGGAGCTGTTTTTT. Its protein is CASSFRHTGELFF.

This sequence joins TRBV7-9 and TRBJ2-2; a possible D gene is TRBD1 (6 bases). Trimming took 5 bases from V and 5 from J, leaving 15 bases between them. The CDR3 sequence is 15 residues long. Germline CDR1 and CDR2: SEHNR and FQNEAQ (reference sequence). The DNA for the CDR3 is TGTGCCAGCAGCCACAGGGACCGAACAACCGGGGAGCTGTTTTTT. Translating it yields CASSHRDRTTGELFF.

The CDR3 loop is CATSRDRFQGSPNEKLFF. The CDR3 DNA is TGTGCCACCAGCAGAGACCGCTTTCAGGGGTCCCCTAATGAAAAACTGTTTTTT. The chain has TRBV15 and TRBJ1-4, with a tentative D call TRBD1 (6 bases). Germline CDR1 is LNHNV and CDR2 is YYDKDF (reference sequence). V shed 0 bases and J shed 3 bases, with 17 bases lying between them. The CDR3 spans 18 residues.

With respect to this clone: Additional DNA sequences in this sample encode the identical CDR3. The V call is TRBV5-1, the J call TRBJ2-5, with TRBD2 matching over 8 bases. The CDR3 sequence is 14 residues long. V was clipped by 3 bases and J by 7 bases; unmatched bases: 8. CDR1 and CDR2 from the germline V gene are SGHRS and YFSETQ. The CDR3 DNA follows: TGCGCCAGCAGCTCGGGGGTACTAGCGGCGACCCAGTACTTC. Amino acids: CASSSGVLAATQYF.

In its sample, this clone was seen once. At one end the junction does not follow the germline gene, possibly because of a read error. The J gene is TRBJ1-1, the V gene TRBV28, with 9 positions matching TRBD1. This CDR3 region has 17 residues. From germline, CDR1 is MDHEN and CDR2 SYDVKM. CDR3 amino acids: CASSFGWTGVGDTKAFF. DNA for the CDR3: TGTGCCAGCAGTTTTGGCTGGACAGGGGTCGGGGACACTAAAGCTTTCTTT.

This chain connects TRBV30 to TRBJ1-1; the match to TRBD1 covers 7 bases. This CDR3 spans 14 amino acids. The V gene's germline CDR1 is GTSNPN and CDR2 SVGIG (reference sequence). With V trimmed by 5 bases and J by 5 bases, 11 bases remained unmatched. This CDR3 is CAWDRALRGTEAFF. CDR3 DNA sequence: TGTGCCTGGGACAGGGCGCTCCGAGGAACTGAAGCTTTCTTT.

The gene calls are TRBV18 and TRBJ2-3, with 8 bases aligning to TRBD2. This CDR3 region has 16 residues. The trim removed 5 bases at V and 6 bases at J, leaving 13 bases unmatched. Germline V gene lookup returns CDR1 KGHSH and CDR2 LQKENI. This chain's CDR3 is CASSISGAFLTDTQYF. CDR3 nucleotides: TGTGCCAGCTCAATTAGCGGGGCCTTTCTCACTGATACGCAGTATTTT.

V gene TRBV2 combines with J gene TRBJ1-2; D not resolved. The CDR3 totals 13 residues. Germline-derived CDR1 and CDR2 are SNHLY and FYNNEI. Deletions cut 0 bases from V and 2 bases from J, with 4 bases between. In DNA form, the CDR3 reads TGTGCCAGCAGTGAAGCTCTAAACTATGGCTACACCTTC. Translating gives CASSEALNYGYTF.

The CDR3: CAWSVGGSSNQPQHF. In nucleotides, the CDR3 is TGTGCCTGGAGTGTTGGGGGGTCAAGCAATCAGCCCCAGCATTTT. The chain links TRBV30 to TRBJ1-5, with a tentative D call TRBD1 (5 bases). CDR1 GTSNPN and CDR2 SVGIG come from the germline V gene (reference sequence). The CDR3 sequence is 15 residues long. Trimming left V 0 bases short and J 1 base short, with 10 bases between.

The gene calls are TRBV5-1 and TRBJ1-1; D ambiguous. The CDR3 extends over 14 amino acids. The ends were cut back, 5 bases at V and 5 bases at J, with 16 bases in the middle. Germline-derived CDR1 and CDR2 are SGHRS and YFSETQ. Here the CDR3 DNA reads TGCGCCAGCAGTCCGGGTTGGAGTGGAACTGAAGCTTTCTTT. It translates to CASSPGWSGTEAFF.

The chain links TRBV30 to TRBJ1-5; 11 bases are a match to TRBD1. J gave up 7 bases and V 5 bases, and 4 bases lay outside the gene matches. This CDR3 has 13 residues. Germline CDR1 is GTSNPN and CDR2 is SVGIG (reference sequence). The CDR3 protein is CAWGQGAYQPQHF. CDR3 nucleotide sequence: TGTGCCTGGGGACAGGGGGCTTACCAGCCCCAGCATTTT.

This clone has a single count. V gene TRBV29-1 combines with J gene TRBJ1-4; 7 bases fit TRBD1. The trim removed 0 bases at V and 2 bases at J, leaving 3 bases unmatched. Germline V gene lookup returns CDR1 SQVTM and CDR2 ANQGSEA. The CDR3 has 15 residues. The CDR3 region has the DNA TGCAGCGTTGAAGATGGGACAGCCACTAATGAAAAACTGTTTTTT. Translated: CSVEDGTATNEKLFF.

This chain uses TRBV6-1 with TRBJ1-1, with 8 bases fitting TRBD1. CDR1 MNHNS and CDR2 SASEGT come from the germline V gene. V dropped 3 bases and J dropped 10; count of bases not matched to a gene: 13. The CDR3 length is 15 residues. CDR3 region: CASSEVSGQGGRAFF. The CDR3 nucleotides read TGTGCCAGCAGTGAGGTATCCGGACAGGGAGGGAGAGCTTTCTTT.

V gene TRBV7-9 combines with J gene TRBJ1-6; D is undetermined. There are 15 residues in the CDR3. Germline V gives CDR1 SEHNR, CDR2 FQNEAQ (reference sequence). Trimming took off 5 bases at V and 0 bases at J, with 8 bases between the two ends. CDR3 sequence reads: CASSPPGSYNSPLHF. As DNA, the CDR3 is TGTGCCAGCAGCCCGCCGGGCTCCTATAATTCACCCCTCCACTTT.

The chain carries TRBV14 and TRBJ2-1; 9 bases are shared with TRBD1. The germline V gene has CDR1 SGHDN and CDR2 FVKESK. The CDR3 extends over 14 amino acids. Losses at the gene ends were 2 bases for V and 8 bases for J; bases not matched to a gene: 4. This CDR3 reads CASSQLGQGDEQFF. The CDR3 coding sequence is TGTGCCAGCAGCCAACTGGGACAGGGCGATGAGCAGTTCTTC.

The chain has TRBV7-9 and TRBJ2-2; the D gene is possibly TRBD2 (6 bases). Trimming took off 5 bases at V and 4 bases at J, with 14 bases between the two ends. The CDR3 loop spans 15 amino acids. Germline V gene data show CDR1 as SEHNR and CDR2 as FQNEAQ (reference sequence). CDR3 bases: TGTGCCAGCAGCCCCGGAGGGGCGGCCACCGGGGAGCTGTTTTTT. Translating gives CASSPGGAATGELFF.

The chain couples TRBV14 to TRBJ2-6, with TRBD1 matching 12 bases. CDR1 and CDR2 (germline): SGHDN, FVKESK. The CDR3 consists of 19 residues. The trim removed 4 bases at V and 1 base at J, leaving 8 bases unmatched. CDR3 nucleotide sequence: TGTGCCAGCAGCCCTCTTGGGACAGGGGGCCGTTCTGGGGCCAACGTCCTGACTTTC. This translates into CASSPLGTGGRSGANVLTF.